The rows below give T cell receptor beta chains drawn from one sample of a study of response to subunit inactivated influenza vaccine. In TCRdb, the RT-PCR reads were re-called with MiXCR into one record per CDR3 protein. The sample records about 240,000 distinct CDR3 sequences, roughly an eighth being singletons. Material: non-naive T cells sorted from PBMCs, obtained roughly 2 weeks before vaccination. All receptors come from a man aged 45 to 65 who received an inactivated influenza vaccine. CDR3s include the opening cysteine and the closing phenylalanine or tryptophan. A D gene is named only where the DNA matches it firmly. Not all rows give a size; the values are once, few, many and, for expanded clones, a class.

CDR3nt: TGTGCCATCAGTGAGTCACACCCGCTTACTAACTCTGGCTACACCTTC
CDR3aa: CAISESHPLTNSGYTF
j_gene: TRBJ1-2
len: 16
abundance: NA
v_gene: TRBV10-3
d_gene: NA

CDR3nt: TGTGCCAGCAGCTTGGAAGGGTATGGGATATACAATGAGCAGTTCTTC
CDR3aa: CASSLEGYGIYNEQFF
j_gene: TRBJ2-1
len: 16
abundance: many
v_gene: TRBV6-2/TRBV6-3
d_gene: NA

CDR3nt: TGCGCCAGCAGCCAAGAAAGAGAGCGGACCTCTGGGGCCAACGTCCTGACTTTC
CDR3aa: CASSQERERTSGANVLTF
j_gene: TRBJ2-6
len: 18
abundance: NA
v_gene: TRBV4-3
d_gene: NA

CDR3nt: TGCAGTGCTACCCAAGCGGGAGCAATTGACAATGAGCAGTTCTTC
CDR3aa: CSATQAGAIDNEQFF
j_gene: TRBJ2-1
len: 15
abundance: many
v_gene: TRBV20-1
d_gene: TRBD2

CDR3nt: TGCAGCTGTGGGGTAGGACAGGGGGCGAGGGGGCAGTTCTTC
CDR3aa: CSCGVGQGARGQFF
j_gene: TRBJ2-1
len: 14
abundance: NA
v_gene: TRBV20-1
d_gene: TRBD1

CDR3nt: TGTGCCAGCAGCTCGGGGACAGACAATGAGCAGTTCTTC
CDR3aa: CASSSGTDNEQFF
j_gene: TRBJ2-1
len: 13
abundance: many
v_gene: TRBV5-4
d_gene: TRBD1

CDR3nt: TGTGCCAGCTCACGATCAGGACGGCCCTACGAGCAGTACTTC
CDR3aa: CASSRSGRPYEQYF
j_gene: TRBJ2-7
len: 14
abundance: few
v_gene: TRBV18
d_gene: NA

CDR3nt: TGCGCCAGCAGCCAAGAGTTACTAGCGGGGGGTTACACCGGGGAGCTGTTTTTT
CDR3aa: CASSQELLAGGYTGELFF
j_gene: TRBJ2-2
len: 18
abundance: many
v_gene: TRBV4-1
d_gene: TRBD2

CDR3nt: TGTGCCAGTAGTCCCCAGAGGAGACGCACAGATACGCAGTATTTT
CDR3aa: CASSPQRRRTDTQYF
j_gene: TRBJ2-3
len: 15
abundance: NA
v_gene: TRBV19
d_gene: NA

CDR3nt: TGCAGCGCCGACGGGGGGACAGGGGGACCCTACGAGCAGTACTTC
CDR3aa: CSADGGTGGPYEQYF
j_gene: TRBJ2-7
len: 15
abundance: many
v_gene: TRBV20-1
d_gene: TRBD1